This T cell receptor (beta chain) derives from a study of regulatory T cells in long-lasting Graves disease (dated by TCRdb to about 2021). About the investigation overall: In the newly diagnosed Graves' disease group, patients had been taking antithyroid drugs for less than 3 months. Patients with persistent Graves' disease were compared with patients with newly diagnosed Graves' disease using TCR sequencing and RNA sequencing of peripheral blood. The study took place in China and was registered as a clinical trial. TCR sequencing covered 13 persistent and approximately 20 newly diagnosed Graves' disease patients, some 33 samples in total.

CDR1 MDHEN and CDR2 SYDVKM are derived from the germline V gene. Including the terminal cysteine and phenylalanine, the CDR3 comprises 15 residues. The only DNA kept is the CDR3, 45 bases in frame from the first base. The V end gives up 6 bases and the J end 6 bases, leaving 11 bases in the junction not matched to a gene. Receptor libraries were prepared by multiplex PCR. The sequencer was an Illumina HiSeq 4000. TCR beta libraries were built with iRepertoire HTBI primers and Arm-PCR amplification of CDR3 regions. PCR products were gel purified before sequencing. Regarding the original processing steps: A total of roughly 67 TRBV and some 15 TRBJ segments were identified across samples and were used for gene usage analysis of CDR3 amino acid clonotypes. Filtered high-quality paired reads were merged into contigs using COPE and FqMerger. Contigs were aligned with BLAST to IMGT TRBV, TRBD and TRBJ reference genes, and CDR3 was defined per IMGT. Clonotypes above 0.1% frequency were classified as highly expanded clones. Repertoire diversity was measured by Shannon entropy, and V-J evenness by the Gini coefficient. A clonotype found in more than one individual was treated as public. The raw public data were reprocessed by TCRdb itself: fastp quality trimming at Q25, MiXCR clonotype calling, in-frame beta chains only. Rows are unified per CDR3 protein, each entry keeping the most common DNA and genes. The V and J calls and clone size are TCRdb's, not the authors'. A total of about 460,000 distinct CDR3 sequences appear in this sample, 12% to 15% of them only once. Clones ranked in the top ten supply approximately 17% of the sample.

On the study overall, not on this receptor specifically: Sequencing and analysis were limited to the TCR beta chain. Persistent Graves' disease patients showed lower TCR Shannon entropy and fewer highly expanded clones than newly diagnosed patients, suggesting clonal expansion. The small sample size was acknowledged by the authors as a limitation that may reduce accuracy. Persistent patients shared more public clonotypes among themselves (around 3,000) than newly diagnosed patients did (about 970). TRBV28, TRBJ1-2 and TRBJ2-5 were preferentially used in persistent disease, while TRBV20-1 and TRBJ2-1 were favored in newly diagnosed disease. Because the primary lesion, thyroid tissue, could not be accessed, the study looked at peripheral blood alone.

The table lists this clonotype with many counts. Its antigen is unknown. The input lacks base qualities; no much larger clone sits a single base away. The sample's time point label is to be understood as: newly diagnosed GD, antithyroid drugs for less than 3 months. For both TCR sequencing and RNA sequencing, RNA was extracted from PBMCs using TRIzol. Graves' disease was diagnosed according to American Thyroid Association guidelines. Patients for the study were recruited at an endocrinology department in Xi'an, China. Each patient gave approximately 10 milliliters of peripheral blood, collected in an EDTA anticoagulant tube. Ficoll Paque Plus density gradient separation was used to isolate PBMCs, and no further T cell sorting was performed. An Agilent 2100 Bioanalyzer and agarose gel were used to check RNA quality, while a NanoDrop 2000 measured RNA concentration. A further study also used this sample, focusing on T cells in Graves' hyperthyroidism and ophthalmopathy. As described in the second report: Graves' hyperthyroidism was defined as stable when no progression to ophthalmopathy occurred over 18 months of follow-up. The hyperthyroidism patients were between 18 and 65 years old and newly diagnosed, with a disease duration of less than 2 months. Exclusion was applied to patients with uncontrolled infections, other autoimmune diseases, pregnancy or lactation. Clinical symptoms, serum thyroxine and TRAb, thyroid ultrasound, and orbital computed tomography formed the basis for the diagnoses. The first round of RT-PCR for the TCR CDR3 was performed with the HTBI primer set and the Qiagen OneStep RT-PCR kit. Most expanded thyroid clonotypes (frequency above 0.001) were also detected in blood, a finding suggesting that blood repertoires may reflect thyroid immune responses. A model built on a 13 V-J signature distinguished ophthalmopathy from stable hyperthyroidism, reaching around 90% sensitivity and under 84% specificity in cross-validation and 80%/75% in testing. In validation, the model predicted progression to ophthalmopathy with 55% to 71% sensitivity and roughly 75% specificity, a median of around six months before onset. TCR V-J signatures able to tell the groups apart were searched for in a discovery cohort of 95 to 100 patients, of whom more than 40 had Graves' ophthalmopathy and more than 55 had stable Graves' hyperthyroidism. Whether ophthalmopathy could be predicted prospectively was tested in an independent validation cohort made up of some 20 hyperthyroidism patients plus 17 patients who later progressed to ophthalmopathy. The 100 or so discovery patients were randomly split 7:3 into training and test sets. Thyroid tissue and blood T-cell repertoires from more than 5 Graves' hyperthyroidism patients were also compared in the study. Once sampling was done, hyperthyroidism patients were given methimazole at a starting dose of 30 mg daily, whereas ophthalmopathy patients were given high-dose intravenous methylprednisolone. Libraries were constructed in a second round of multiplex PCR, after which size selection and purification were performed. Paired-end sequencing of the libraries was performed with 100 bp reads on an Illumina HiSeq2000. SOAPnuke was used to process the raw data, throwing out any read that contained adapters or uncalled bases, had a mean Phred below 15, or lacked an exact constant-primer or identifier match. COPE v1.2.5 was used to merge the high-quality paired reads, and each unique nucleotide sequence was defined as a clonotype. Clonotypes were aligned to IMGT TRBV, TRBD and TRBJ reference segments using MiTCR v1.1. Only V-J combinations with frequency above 0.0001, covering approximately 99% of repertoires, were analysed. A TCS score was defined as the ratio of F50 (clonal expansion) to E x V (chaos), with BLOSUM62-based TCRdist applied between CDR3 peptides within each V-J. Welch's t-statistics and random forest reduced 450 to 600 V-J features to 10 to 15, which were used in a naive Bayes classifier (R e1071). No statistical method was used to fix the sample size in advance, and group allocation was not hidden from the investigators. The paper reports TCR Vbeta CDR3 sequencing of fewer than 150 peripheral blood samples: around 45 ophthalmopathy, roughly 80 hyperthyroidism and approximately 17 progressor patients.

The sequences come from peripheral blood mononuclear cells (PBMCs), collected at new diagnosis, from a patient treated with antithyroid drugs. The receptor comes from a woman aged 50 to 60 with Graves disease. Donor details come from another sample of the same person, matched by shared clones. This sequence uses TRBV28 and TRBJ1-2; the central 9 bases match TRBD1. The bases are TGTGCCAGCAGGGAGAACAACAGGGGGCGCGATGGCTACACCTTC. Translated, it gives CASRENNRGRDGYTF.